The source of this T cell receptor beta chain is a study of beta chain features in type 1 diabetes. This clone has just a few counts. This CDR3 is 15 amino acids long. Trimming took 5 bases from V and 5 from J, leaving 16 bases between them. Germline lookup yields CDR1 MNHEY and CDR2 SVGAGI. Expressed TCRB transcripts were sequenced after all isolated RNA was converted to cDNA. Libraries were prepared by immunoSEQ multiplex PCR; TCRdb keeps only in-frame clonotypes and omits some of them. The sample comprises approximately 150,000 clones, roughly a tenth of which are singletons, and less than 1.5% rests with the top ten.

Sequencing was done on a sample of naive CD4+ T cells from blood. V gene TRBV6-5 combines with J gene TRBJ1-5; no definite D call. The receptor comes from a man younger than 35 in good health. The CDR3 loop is CASSNRQNGDQPQHF. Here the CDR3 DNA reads TGTGCCAGCAGTAATCGACAAAACGGGGATCAGCCCCAGCATTTT.